The clone carrying this TCR beta chain has ten or more counts. This entry belongs to a study of spatial heterogeneity in lung cancer. Overall study context: Sequencing consistently turned up more beta-chain sequences than alpha-chain sequences.

As for time point: sample taken at primary tumor resection. No cells were sorted before sequencing. The whole RNA sequenced was extracted from tumor, nontumor lung or frozen PBMC. V was trimmed by 0 bases and J by 4 bases, leaving 6 bases between them. Germline values: CDR1 LNHNV, CDR2 YYDKDF (reference sequence). This CDR3 comprises 13 residues. TCRdb analysed the 5' RACE reads with MiXCR anew, one entry per CDR3 protein. Here the sample spans approximately 66,000 distinct CDR3 sequences, approximately 6.3% being singletons. The chain combines TRBV15 with TRBJ2-5; D is ambiguous. This TCR was sampled from a female donor with early-stage non-small cell lung cancer. The source material was PBMCs, sampled at surgery. The CDR3 DNA reads TGTGCCACCAGCAGAGATTTGTTAGAGACCCAGTACTTC. Translating gives CATSRDLLETQYF.